The 10 T cell receptor beta chains below were found in one sample sequenced in a study of blood T cell repertoires in COVID-19. The table came from immunoSEQ multiplex PCR; TCRdb's copy has only in-frame clones and leaves some out. The sample has about 220,000 clones, around four fifths seen once. Sequenced sample: peripheral blood. These receptors came from a man younger than 45 with active or convalescent COVID-19.

Only one count was recorded for this clone. The V and J genes are TRBV7-2 and TRBJ2-7; 9 bases match TRBD1. The germline V gene has CDR1 SGHTA and CDR2 FQGNSA. The CDR3 is made up of 14 amino acids. J was trimmed by 4 bases and V by 7 bases; bases with no gene match: 8. The CDR3 sequence: CASNFRTGEYEQYF. The CDR3, as DNA: TGTGCCAGCAACTTTAGGACAGGGGAATACGAGCAGTACTTC.

The chain employs TRBV30 and TRBJ1-5; D perhaps matches TRBD1 (5 bases). Trimming cost V 7 bases and J 5 bases, with 9 bases left between them. Germline CDR1 GTSNPN, CDR2 SVGIG (reference sequence). CDR3 length: 11 amino acids. This chain's CDR3 is CAFGGDQPQHF. CDR3 in DNA: TGTGCCTTTGGGGGGGATCAGCCCCAGCATTTT.

This chain links TRBV5-1 with TRBJ1-4; 7 bases match TRBD1. The CDR3 length is 16 residues. With 2 bases clipped from V and 3 bases from J, the junction kept 7 bases outside the gene matches. CDR1 is SGHRS, CDR2 YFSETQ, per germline. CDR3 nucleotide sequence: TGCGCCAGCAGCTTTCAGGGGGTGGGAGCTAATGAAAAACTGTTTTTT. This gives the protein CASSFQGVGANEKLFF.

The chain combines TRBV18 with TRBJ1-3, with D tentatively TRBD1 (5 bases). The CDR3 has 18 residues. Deletions cut 2 bases from V and 0 bases from J, with 17 bases between. Germline assignment: CDR1 KGHSH and CDR2 LQKENI. The CDR3: CASSPTRVGASSGNTIYF. The DNA for the CDR3 is TGTGCCAGCTCACCAACCCGAGTTGGGGCGAGCTCTGGAAACACCATATATTTT.

V usage is TRBV19 and J usage is TRBJ1-2; 9 bases line up with TRBD1. CDR1 is LNHDA and CDR2 is SQIVND in the germline V gene (reference sequence). CDR3 size: 14 residues. Trimming took 3 bases from V and 7 from J; bases not matched to a gene: 6. The CDR3 DNA is TGTGCCAGTAGTATGGGGGACAGGGCCCCTGGCTACACCTTC. Translated, it gives CASSMGDRAPGYTF.

V is TRBV27 and J is TRBJ1-2; perhaps TRBD1 as D (6 bases). In germline, CDR1 is MNHEY, CDR2 SMNVEV (reference sequence). Between the trimmed V and J ends, which lost 2 bases and 5 bases, there was a span of 15 bases. The CDR3 length is 15 residues. CDR3 nucleotides: TGTGCCAGCAGTTTAATACCGGGACATGAGTATGGCTACACCTTC. This translates into CASSLIPGHEYGYTF.

This chain links TRBV7-2 with TRBJ2-2, with D possibly matching TRBD1 (8 bases). The CDR3 spans 15 residues. Germline V CDR1 and CDR2: SGHTA, FQGNSA. The V end lost 5 bases, the J end lost 6 bases, and 16 bases lay between the germline ends. The CDR3 is CASSTRQGRAGELFF. CDR3 bases: TGTGCCAGCAGCACCCGACAGGGGAGGGCCGGGGAGCTGTTTTTT.

CDR3 in DNA: TGTGCCAGCAGCGTCGCAGGGGGCGAGCAGTACTTC. It translates to CASSVAGGEQYF. V is TRBV3-1 (or the pseudogene TRBV3-2) and J is TRBJ2-7; 7 positions match TRBD1. The germline V gene has CDR1 LGHDT and CDR2 YNNKEL (reference sequence). Germline trimming cut 5 bases from V and 6 bases from J; bases unmatched to any gene: 4. The CDR3 is made up of 12 amino acids.

The chain links TRBV18 to TRBJ1-1, with a weak D call TRBD1 (5 bases). The length of the CDR3 is 13 residues. The germline CDR1 and CDR2 sequences are KGHSH and LQKENI. V was shortened by 8 bases and J by 1 base, with 11 bases between the two germline ends. The CDR3 region is CASAGTRNTEAFF. CDR3 DNA sequence: TGTGCCAGCGCTGGGACTCGGAACACTGAAGCTTTCTTT.

In nucleotides, the CDR3 is TGTGCCAGCAGTCGCACGGGTCTAGCGACCTACAATGAGCAGTTCTTC. Encoded protein: CASSRTGLATYNEQFF. The chain is built from TRBV28 and TRBJ2-1; D is perhaps TRBD2 (6 bases). V lost 5 bases, J lost 2 bases, and 16 bases lay in between. The CDR3 loop spans 16 amino acids. Germline CDR1 and CDR2: MDHEN and SYDVKM. The full variable domain, in which reference TRBV28 and TRBJ2-1 provide the parts outside the CDR3, is DVKVTQSSRYLVKRTGEKVFLECVQDMDHENMFWYRQDPGLGLRLIYFSYDVKMKEKGDIPEGYSVSREKKERFSLILESASTNQTSMYLCASSRTGLATYNEQFFGPGTRLTVL.